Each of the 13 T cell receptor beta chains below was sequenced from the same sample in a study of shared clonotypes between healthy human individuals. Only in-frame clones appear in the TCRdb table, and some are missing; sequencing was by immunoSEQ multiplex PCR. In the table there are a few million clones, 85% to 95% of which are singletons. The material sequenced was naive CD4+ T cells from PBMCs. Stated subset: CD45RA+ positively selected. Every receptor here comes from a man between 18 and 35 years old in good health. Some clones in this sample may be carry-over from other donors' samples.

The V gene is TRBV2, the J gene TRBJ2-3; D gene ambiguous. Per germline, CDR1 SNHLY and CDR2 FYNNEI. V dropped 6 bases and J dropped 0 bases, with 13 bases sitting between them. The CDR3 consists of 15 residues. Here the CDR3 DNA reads TGTGCCAGCAGCCTTGACCGTGACAGCACAGATACGCAGTATTTT. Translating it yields CASSLDRDSTDTQYF.

The CDR3 DNA sequence: TGTGCCAGCAGTTTTAACTCAGGCCCGAACACTGAAGCTTTCTTT. This codes for CASSFNSGPNTEAFF. The genes are TRBV7-9 and TRBJ1-1; D unclear. Trimming shortened V by 6 bases and J by 1 base, and 15 bases separated the two germline ends. CDR3 length: 15 residues. Per the germline V gene, CDR1 is SEHNR and CDR2 is FQNEAQ (reference sequence).

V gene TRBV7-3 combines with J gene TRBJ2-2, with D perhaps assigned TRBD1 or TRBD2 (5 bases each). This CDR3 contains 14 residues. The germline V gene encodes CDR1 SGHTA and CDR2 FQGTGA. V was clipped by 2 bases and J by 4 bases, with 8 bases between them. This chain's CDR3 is CASSLGTATGELFF. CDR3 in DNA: TGTGCCAGCAGCTTAGGGACGGCCACCGGGGAGCTGTTTTTT.

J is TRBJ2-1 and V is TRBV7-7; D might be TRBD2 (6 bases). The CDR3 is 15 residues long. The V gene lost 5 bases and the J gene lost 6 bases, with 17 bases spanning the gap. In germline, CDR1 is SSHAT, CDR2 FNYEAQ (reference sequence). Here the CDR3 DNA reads TGTGCCAGCAGCCTCATGATCGGGGGATCCAATGAGCAGTTCTTC. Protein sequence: CASSLMIGGSNEQFF.

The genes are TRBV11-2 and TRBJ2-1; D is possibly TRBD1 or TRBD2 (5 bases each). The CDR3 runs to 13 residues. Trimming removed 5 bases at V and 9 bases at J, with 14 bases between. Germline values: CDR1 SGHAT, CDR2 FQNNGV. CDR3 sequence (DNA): TGTGCCAGCAGCCCTGGGTGGGACGGTGAGCAGTTCTTC. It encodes CASSPGWDGEQFF.

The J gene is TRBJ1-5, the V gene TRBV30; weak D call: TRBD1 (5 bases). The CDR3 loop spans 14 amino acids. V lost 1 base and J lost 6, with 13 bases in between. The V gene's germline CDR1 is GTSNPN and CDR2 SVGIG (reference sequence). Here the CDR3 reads CAWSEGAVSQPQHF. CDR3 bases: TGTGCCTGGAGTGAAGGGGCGGTTAGTCAGCCCCAGCATTTT.

The CDR3 loop is CASSVGTRLYGYTF. CDR3 nucleotides: TGTGCCAGCAGCGTAGGTACCCGACTCTATGGCTACACCTTC. This chain joins TRBV9 and TRBJ1-2; D is uncertain. The CDR3 is 14 amino acids. V was pared by 0 bases and J by 4 bases, with 10 bases between. Looked up from germline, CDR1 is SGDLS and CDR2 is YYNGEE. The whole variable domain, filled in from reference TRBV9 and TRBJ1-2, reads DSGVTQTPKHLITATGQRVTLRCSPRSGDLSVYWYQQSLDQGLQFLIQYYNGEERAKGNILERFSAQQFPDLHSELNLSSLELGDSALYFCASSVGTRLYGYTFGSGTRLTVV.

CDR3 nucleotides: TGCAGTGCTGGGGGCCCTCTCGGCTACACCTTC. It translates to CSAGGPLGYTF. V and J are TRBV20-1 and TRBJ1-2, with D possibly matching TRBD1 (6 bases). The V gene lost 5 bases and the J gene lost 8 bases, with 12 bases spanning the gap. Germline CDR1 DFQATT, CDR2 SNEGSKA (reference sequence). CDR3 length equals 11 residues.

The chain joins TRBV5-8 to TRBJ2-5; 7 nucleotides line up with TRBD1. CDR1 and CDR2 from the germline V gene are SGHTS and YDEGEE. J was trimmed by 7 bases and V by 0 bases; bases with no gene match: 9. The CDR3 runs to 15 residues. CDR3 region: CASSLGDSLGGTQYF. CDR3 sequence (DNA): TGTGCCAGCAGCTTGGGGGACAGCCTAGGTGGGACCCAGTACTTC.

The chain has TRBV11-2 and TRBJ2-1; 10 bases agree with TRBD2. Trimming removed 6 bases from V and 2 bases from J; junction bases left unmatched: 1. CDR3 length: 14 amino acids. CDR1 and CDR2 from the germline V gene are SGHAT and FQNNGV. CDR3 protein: CASRTSGTYNEQFF. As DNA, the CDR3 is TGTGCCAGCAGAACTAGCGGGACCTACAATGAGCAGTTCTTC.

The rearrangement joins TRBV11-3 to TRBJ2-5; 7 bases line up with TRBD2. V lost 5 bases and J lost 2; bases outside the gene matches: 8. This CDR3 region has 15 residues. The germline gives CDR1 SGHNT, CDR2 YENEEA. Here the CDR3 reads CASSPGLAEQETQYF. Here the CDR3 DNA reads TGTGCCAGCAGCCCAGGTCTAGCGGAACAAGAGACCCAGTACTTC. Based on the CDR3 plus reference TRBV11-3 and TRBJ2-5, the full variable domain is EAGVVQSPRYKIIEKKQPVAFWCNPISGHNTLYWYLQNLGQGPELLIRYENEEAVDDSQLPKDRFSAERLKGVDSTLKIQPAELGDSAVYLCASSPGLAEQETQYFGPGTRLLVL.

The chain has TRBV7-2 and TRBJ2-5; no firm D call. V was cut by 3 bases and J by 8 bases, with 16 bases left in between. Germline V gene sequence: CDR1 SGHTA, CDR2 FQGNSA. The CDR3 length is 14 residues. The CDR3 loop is CASSLALPTNTQYF. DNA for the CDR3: TGTGCCAGCAGCTTGGCTCTGCCCACCAATACCCAGTACTTC.

CDR3 sequence (DNA): TGTGCCAGCAGCGTAGTCCCCGATAATAGCGGAGGCACAGATACGCAGTATTTT. Its protein product is CASSVVPDNSGGTDTQYF. This sequence joins TRBV9 and TRBJ2-3, with a weak D call TRBD2 (6 bases). This CDR3 is built from 18 residues. Germline V gene data show CDR1 as SGDLS and CDR2 as YYNGEE. The V end lost 0 bases, the J end lost 1 base, and 18 bases lay between the germline ends.